Shown below are 24 T cell receptor beta chains from a single sample sequenced in a study of shared T cell receptors in the human thymus. Data came from immunoSEQ multiplex PCR; TCRdb stores just in-frame clones and leaves some out. The sample consists of about 380,000 clones, 85% to 95% of them appearing once. The sequenced sample consisted of thymocytes. Source of these receptors: a human donor.

A word on this clone: This sample also contains other DNA sequences that code for the same CDR3. The chain employs TRBV4-1 and TRBJ1-5; maybe TRBD1 (6 bases). CDR1 is MGHRA, CDR2 YSYEKL, per germline. V lost 0 bases and J 4 bases, leaving 13 bases between the germline ends. CDR3 size: 16 residues. The CDR3 sequence is CASSQDRGGANQPQHF. CDR3 bases: TGCGCCAGCAGCCAAGATCGAGGGGGTGCAAATCAGCCCCAGCATTTT.

J is TRBJ1-1 and V is TRBV10-3; D unresolved. The germline CDR1 and CDR2 sequences are ENHRY and SYGVKD. V gave up 8 bases and J gave up 3 bases, with 19 bases separating them. The CDR3 is 15 residues long. The CDR3 bases are TGTGCCATCGGTCGCCTTAACGGCGTCTACACTGAAGCTTTCTTT. Its translation: CAIGRLNGVYTEAFF.

This chain connects TRBV27 to TRBJ2-5; 10 bases line up with TRBD2. The trim removed 8 bases at V and 5 bases at J, leaving 14 bases unmatched. The length of the CDR3 is 16 residues. Per germline, CDR1 MNHEY and CDR2 SMNVEV (reference sequence). CDR3 nucleotide sequence: TGTGCCAGCTCCCCTAGCGGGAGTGGCGGTGGCGAGACCCAGTACTTC. It is translated as CASSPSGSGGGETQYF.

The chain joins TRBV15 to TRBJ1-5; no reliable D call. Trimming removed 1 base at V and 5 bases at J, with 9 bases between. Germline lookup yields CDR1 LNHNV and CDR2 YYDKDF (reference sequence). The CDR3 has 14 residues. Written as DNA, the CDR3 is TGTGCCACCAGCAGAGGACGGTTGTATCAGCCCCAGCATTTT. Its protein is CATSRGRLYQPQHF.

The count of this clone is one. The chain recombines TRBV5-6 with TRBJ2-7; 8 nucleotides agree with TRBD2. Germline CDR1 SGHDT, CDR2 YYEEEE. CDR3 length: 14 amino acids. V was pared by 2 bases and J by 6 bases, with 7 bases of the junction left unmatched. CDR3 in DNA: TGTGCCAGCAGCTTAGGGCTAGCGGGTCTCGAGCAGTACTTC. It specifies CASSLGLAGLEQYF. The full variable domain, in which reference TRBV5-6 and TRBJ2-7 provide the parts outside the CDR3, is DAGVTQSPTHLIKTRGQQVTLRCSPKSGHDTVSWYQQALGQGPQFIFQYYEEEERQRGNFPDRFSGHQFPNYSSELNVNALLLGDSALYLCASSLGLAGLEQYFGPGTRLTVT.

V usage is TRBV29-1 and J usage is TRBJ2-1; possible D gene TRBD1, 7 bases. Germline V CDR1 and CDR2: SQVTM, ANQGSEA. This CDR3 spans 18 amino acids. Trimming left V 7 bases short and J 0 bases short, with 25 bases between. The DNA of the CDR3 is TGCAGCGCCCAGGGGGGCGACAGCCACAACGTCTCCTACAATGAGCAGTTCTTC. This encodes CSAQGGDSHNVSYNEQFF.

In this sample, this clone turned up once. CDR3 bases: TGTGCCAGCTCACCATTACCTTCTGGGGCGGATACGCAGTATTTT. Protein sequence: CASSPLPSGADTQYF. The chain has TRBV18 and TRBJ2-3; D might be TRBD1 (5 bases). Trimming removed 2 bases at V and 6 bases at J, with 15 bases between. The CDR3 consists of 15 residues. Germline V gives CDR1 KGHSH, CDR2 LQKENI. The full variable domain, completed using reference TRBV18 and TRBJ2-3, is NAGVMQNPRHLVRRRGQEARLRCSPMKGHSHVYWYRQLPEEGLKFMVYLQKENIIDESGMPKERFSAEFPKEGPSILRIQQVVRGDSAAYFCASSPLPSGADTQYFGPGTRLTVL.

The V gene is TRBV4-3, the J gene TRBJ1-1, with D maybe TRBD1 (5 bases). V lost 1 base and J 0 bases, leaving 15 bases between the germline ends. The CDR3 totals 17 residues. Germline values: CDR1 LGHNA, CDR2 YSLEER. The CDR3 coding sequence is TGCGCCAGCAGCCAAGGGGGCGGGGGTCCCATGAACACTGAAGCTTTCTTT. Translating it yields CASSQGGGGPMNTEAFF.

As DNA, the CDR3 is TGCGCCAGCAGCCAAGAACCCGGGATAGAAGGCACAGATACGCAGTATTTT. It is translated as CASSQEPGIEGTDTQYF. The chain couples TRBV4-3 to TRBJ2-3; D is possibly TRBD2 (5 bases). Germline lookup yields CDR1 LGHNA and CDR2 YSLEER. The CDR3 sequence is 17 residues long. Trimming took 0 bases from V and 1 from J, leaving 14 bases between them.

This chain connects TRBV28 to TRBJ2-7; TRBD2 matches at 9 bases. Trimming removed 7 bases from V and 0 bases from J; junction bases left unmatched: 7. The germline V gene has CDR1 MDHEN and CDR2 SYDVKM. The CDR3 runs to 15 residues. CDR3 nucleotide sequence: TGTGCCAGCACCCAAGCACTAGCGGGCTCCTACGAGCAGTACTTC. Translation: CASTQALAGSYEQYF.

The chain carries TRBV4-3 and TRBJ2-7; 9 bases map to TRBD2. Germline V gene data show CDR1 as LGHNA and CDR2 as YSLEER. Trimming at V came to 0 bases and at J to 5 bases, leaving 8 bases not matched to a gene. This CDR3 is 16 amino acids long. The CDR3 DNA reads as TGCGCCAGCAGCCAAGATGGTAGCGGGAGAAGGAACGAGCAGTACTTC. Translation gives CASSQDGSGRRNEQYF.

The CDR3 coding sequence is TGTGCCAGTAGTATACCCCGGGGGCCCCAGCATTTT. It codes for CASSIPRGPQHF. V usage is TRBV19 and J usage is TRBJ1-5; D unresolved. Trimming pared 2 bases from V and 9 bases from J, leaving 8 bases between. CDR1 is LNHDA and CDR2 is SQIVND in the germline V gene (reference sequence). This CDR3 has 12 amino acids. The full variable domain, with the rest looked up from reference TRBV19 and TRBJ1-5, is DGGITQSPKYLFRKEGQNVTLSCEQNLNHDAMYWYRQDPGQGLRLIYYSQIVNDFQKGDIAEGYSVSREKKESFPLTVTSAQKNPTAFYLCASSIPRGPQHFGDGTRLSIL.

J is TRBJ2-1 and V is TRBV7-2; 9 positions agree with TRBD2. V trimming: 5 bases; J trimming: 0 bases; junction bases outside the gene matches: 5. The CDR3 extends over 16 amino acids. Germline V gene data show CDR1 as SGHTA and CDR2 as FQGNSA. The CDR3 DNA reads TGTGCCAGCAGCCCCCCACTAGCGGGCTCCTACAATGAGCAGTTCTTC. Translated: CASSPPLAGSYNEQFF.

This chain uses TRBV6-6 with TRBJ1-3; D ambiguous. The CDR3 length is 13 residues. The germline CDR1 and CDR2 sequences are MNHNY and SVGAGI (reference sequence). Trimming stripped 7 bases from V and 0 bases from J, with 7 bases between. The CDR3 nucleotides read TGTGCCAGCATTATGAGCTCTGGAAACACCATATATTTT. Protein sequence: CASIMSSGNTIYF.

This chain joins TRBV28 and TRBJ2-3; D not resolved. Between the trimmed V and J ends, which lost 5 bases and 7 bases, there was a span of 19 bases. Germline V gene sequence: CDR1 MDHEN, CDR2 SYDVKM. The CDR3 has 15 residues. The CDR3 loop is CASSAFGGRWNTQYF. CDR3 sequence (DNA): TGTGCCAGCAGTGCCTTTGGTGGGCGGTGGAATACGCAGTATTTT.

The chain joins TRBV4-1 to TRBJ1-4; TRBD1 is a possible D gene (5 bases). The V gene's germline CDR1 is MGHRA and CDR2 YSYEKL. The V gene lost 0 bases and the J gene lost 8 bases, with 16 bases spanning the gap. The CDR3 has 16 residues. The CDR3 region is CASSQEWGSPGEKLFF. Written as DNA, the CDR3 is TGCGCCAGCAGCCAAGAGTGGGGCTCACCCGGCGAAAAACTGTTTTTT.

The V call is TRBV28, the J call TRBJ2-2; TRBD1 matches at 9 bases. With 5 bases clipped from V and 6 bases from J, the junction kept 16 bases outside the gene matches. Germline V gene lookup returns CDR1 MDHEN and CDR2 SYDVKM. This CDR3 comprises 18 residues. CDR3 residues: CASSIRRFAGQGPGELFF. CDR3 DNA sequence: TGTGCCAGCAGTATTCGGAGGTTTGCGGGACAGGGACCCGGGGAGCTGTTTTTT.

The J gene is TRBJ1-2, the V gene TRBV7-6; maybe TRBD1 (5 bases). The CDR3 is 16 residues long. Looked up from germline, CDR1 is SGHVS and CDR2 is FNYEAQ. V gave up 4 bases and J gave up 5 bases, with 20 bases separating them. CDR3 coding DNA: TGTGCCAGCAGCTCAAACCCGCTCCTAGGGGAGTATGGCTACACCTTC. Translation gives CASSSNPLLGEYGYTF.

The chain carries TRBV15 and TRBJ1-5, with D unclear. The CDR3 loop spans 20 amino acids. Germline V CDR1 and CDR2: LNHNV, YYDKDF (reference sequence). Trimming removed 0 bases from V and 0 bases from J, with 21 bases in between. CDR3 amino acids: CATSRDSRRTVLYSNQPQHF. CDR3 coding DNA: TGTGCCACCAGCAGAGATAGCCGGAGGACGGTGCTTTATAGCAATCAGCCCCAGCATTTT.

J is TRBJ2-7 and V is TRBV4-1; the match to TRBD2 covers 12 bases. Trimming at V came to 2 bases and at J to 3 bases, leaving 8 bases not matched to a gene. Looked up from germline, CDR1 is MGHRA and CDR2 is YSYEKL. CDR3 length: 17 residues. The CDR3 protein is CASSQPLRTSGNYEQYF. The DNA of the CDR3 is TGCGCCAGCAGCCAACCCCTAAGGACTAGCGGGAACTACGAGCAGTACTTC.

This clone was recorded only once. The CDR3 coding sequence is TGTGCCAGCTCAAAGGGGGTCTACTACGAGCAGTACTTC. It yields the protein CASSKGVYYEQYF. The chain employs TRBV27 and TRBJ2-7; a possible D gene is TRBD1 (6 bases). Per the germline V gene, CDR1 is MNHEY and CDR2 is SMNVEV (reference sequence). Trimming shortened V by 8 bases and J by 3 bases, and 14 bases separated the two germline ends. The CDR3 runs 13 residues.

This clone was counted between two and nine times. The DNA of the CDR3 is TGTGCCAGCAGTTATCGCAGGGCGGAGCAGCCCCAGCATTTT. This encodes CASSYRRAEQPQHF. J is TRBJ1-5 and V is TRBV27; a weak D match, TRBD1 (5 bases). Germline values: CDR1 MNHEY, CDR2 SMNVEV (reference sequence). V was pared by 4 bases and J by 7 bases, with 14 bases between. The CDR3 length is 14 residues.

This chain links TRBV9 with TRBJ2-5, with TRBD2 identical over 9 bases. After removal of 3 bases from V and 8 bases from J, the junction contained 17 bases not matched to a gene. The length of the CDR3 is 17 residues. Per the germline V gene, CDR1 is SGDLS and CDR2 is YYNGEE. The CDR3 DNA is TGTGCCAGCAGCGCCCGCGGGGGGGCGGGGGTTGGAAAAACCCAGTACTTC. Translation gives CASSARGGAGVGKTQYF. Combining the CDR3 with reference TRBV9 and TRBJ2-5 gives the whole variable domain DSGVTQTPKHLITATGQRVTLRCSPRSGDLSVYWYQQSLDQGLQFLIQYYNGEERAKGNILERFSAQQFPDLHSELNLSSLELGDSALYFCASSARGGAGVGKTQYFGPGTRLLVL.

V and J are TRBV5-4 and TRBJ1-1, with D possibly TRBD1 on 5 matching bases. The length of the CDR3 is 16 residues. Germline CDR1 reads SGHNT; CDR2 reads YYREEE (reference sequence). Trimming took off 3 bases at V and 4 bases at J, with 19 bases between the two ends. CDR3 sequence reads: CASSWGTWTQRTEAFF. In DNA form, the CDR3 reads TGTGCCAGCAGCTGGGGGACCTGGACCCAACGCACTGAAGCTTTCTTT.